This is a list of T cell receptor beta chains from one sample in a study of T cells after yellow fever vaccination. TCRdb reprocessed the 5' RACE reads via MiXCR and lists one record per CDR3 protein. The table records 550,000 or so distinct CDR3 sequences, over 15% of them present only once. This specimen was PBMCs, taken 15 days after the yellow fever booster vaccination. The receptor set was obtained from a man aged 30 to 45 who received the YFV17D yellow fever vaccine. The CDR3 runs from the conserved cysteine through the conserved F or W. A D gene is named only where the DNA matches it firmly. Only some rows state a clone size, as once, few, many or a class for expanded clones.

v_gene,j_gene,d_gene,abundance,len,CDR3aa,CDR3nt
TRBV5-6,TRBJ2-2,TRBD2,once,18,CASSSRTSGRPNTGELFF,TGTGCCAGCAGCTCCCGGACTAGCGGGAGACCGAACACCGGGGAGCTGTTTTTT
TRBV11-3,TRBJ2-1,TRBD2,.,12,CASSFAGGEQFF,TGTGCCAGCAGCTTTGCGGGAGGTGAGCAGTTCTTC
TRBV10-3,TRBJ1-2,TRBD1,.,14,CAISEGQGGYGYTF,TGTGCCATCAGTGAGGGGCAGGGGGGCTATGGCTACACCTTC
TRBV29-1,TRBJ1-2,TRBD1,.,13,CSVVGTGGWGYTF,TGCAGCGTTGTGGGGACAGGGGGCTGGGGCTACACCTTC
TRBV28,TRBJ2-7,TRBD1,.,14,CASRPGQGQTEQYF,TGTGCCAGCAGACCAGGACAGGGACAAACCGAGCAGTACTTC
TRBV27,TRBJ2-1,.,few,15,CASRGLGSLLNEQFF,TGTGCCAGTCGAGGGCTCGGGAGCTTGCTCAATGAGCAGTTCTTC
TRBV6-1,TRBJ2-1,TRBD1,.,15,CASRPVTGGRKEQFF,TGTGCCAGCAGACCGGTAACAGGGGGCAGGAAAGAGCAGTTCTTC
TRBV10-3,TRBJ2-7,.,.,14,CAISIRDRSYEQYF,TGTGCCATCAGTATCCGGGACCGATCCTACGAGCAGTACTTC
TRBV5-6,TRBJ2-1,TRBD1,few,15,CASSRPDRGYNEQFF,TGTGCCAGCAGCCGGCCGGACAGGGGGTACAATGAGCAGTTCTTC
TRBV11-2,TRBJ1-1,.,.,17,CASSLRPGVGWDTEAFF,TGTGCCAGCAGCTTAAGGCCTGGGGTGGGCTGGGACACTGAAGCTTTCTTT
TRBV19,TRBJ2-3,TRBD2,.,15,CASSAPGDYSDTQYF,TGTGCCAGTAGTGCCCCCGGGGACTATTCAGATACGCAGTATTTT
TRBV5-5,TRBJ2-1,.,few,13,CASSFLQYNEQFF,TGTGCCAGCAGCTTTCTACAGTACAATGAGCAGTTCTTC
TRBV6-5,TRBJ2-3,.,.,16,CASSYSAGKKADTQYF,TGTGCCAGCAGTTACTCAGCCGGGAAGAAGGCAGATACGCAGTATTTT
TRBV29-1,TRBJ1-1,TRBD1,few,13,CSVSSGGNTEAFF,TGCAGCGTTTCGTCAGGGGGTAACACTGAAGCTTTCTTT
TRBV5-1,TRBJ1-2,.,many,14,CASSPGGTNYGYTF,TGCGCCAGCAGCCCGGGGGGGACTAACTATGGCTACACCTTC
TRBV20-1,TRBJ2-5,.,.,15,CSARDTGLPQETQYF,TGCAGTGCTAGAGATACAGGACTACCACAAGAGACCCAGTACTTC
TRBV5-1,TRBJ2-5,TRBD2,.,18,CASSLGPYSGSRRETQYF,TGCGCCAGCAGCTTGGGCCCGTATAGCGGGAGTCGGCGAGAGACCCAGTACTTC
TRBV3-1,TRBJ2-3,.,few,14,CASSQGAPTDTQYF,TGTGCCAGCAGCCAAGGGGCCCCCACAGATACGCAGTATTTT
TRBV7-2,TRBJ2-3,TRBD2,.,15,CASSFIAGGEYTQYF,TGTGCCAGCAGCTTCATAGCGGGAGGGGAATATACGCAGTATTTT
TRBV10-2,TRBJ2-2,TRBD2,few,17,CASVPLPGLVNTGELFF,TGCGCCAGTGTACCTCTTCCGGGACTAGTAAACACCGGGGAGCTGTTTTTT
TRBV7-9,TRBJ2-7,.,once,14,CASSNDGGVYEQYF,TGTGCCAGCAGCAATGATGGCGGAGTATACGAGCAGTACTTC
TRBV5-1,TRBJ2-1,.,few,17,CASSKVLLTSTYNEQFF,TGCGCCAGCAGCAAAGTGCTCCTCACTAGTACCTACAATGAGCAGTTCTTC
TRBV6-1,TRBJ1-5,.,.,13,CASSGVTGGPQHF,TGTGCCAGCAGTGGGGTGACTGGGGGGCCCCAGCATTTT
TRBV3-1,TRBJ2-3,.,.,15,CASCQARPATDTQYF,TGTGCCTCCTGCCAAGCCCGACCCGCCACAGATACGCAGTATTTT
TRBV20-1,TRBJ2-7,TRBD2,few,15,CSASLGVAGNYEQYF,TGCAGTGCTAGTCTCGGGGTAGCGGGGAACTACGAGCAGTACTTC
TRBV28,TRBJ2-1,TRBD2,.,15,CASSPGGESYNEQFF,TGTGCCAGCAGTCCGGGGGGGGAATCCTACAATGAGCAGTTCTTC
TRBV5-1,TRBJ2-2,.,.,16,CASSLGRNGGPGELFF,TGCGCCAGCAGCTTAGGACGTAATGGGGGACCCGGGGAGCTGTTTTTT